This T cell receptor beta chain was sequenced during a study of shared clonotypes between healthy human individuals. Whole-study findings and limits: A small donor pool kept down the genetic and exposure-history diversity that was represented. Researchers found naive subsets generally carried larger estimated richness than memory subsets. The sharing of 4% to 5.5% of naive CD4 clonotypes was seen across a few donors.

Worth noting for this clone: Its target is unknown.

The CDR3 runs to 16 residues. Sequencing was performed with immunoSEQ multiplex PCR; in TCRdb, only in-frame clones are kept and a portion is missing. The sample carries about 1.1 million clones, about 80% recorded once. This receptor was obtained from a man younger than 30 in good health. Some clones in this sample may be carry-over from other donors' samples. Sequencing was carried out using memory CD4+ T cells from PBMCs. Subset indicated: CD45RA-negative fraction. The chain recombines TRBV7-5 with TRBJ1-1; the D call of TRBD1 is as the table states it, not checked on the DNA. TRBV7-5 is classified as a pseudogene. CDR3 DNA: TGTGCCAGAAGCTTAGAGGCTCAGGGGGTTTGTACTGAAGCTTTCTTT. Translation gives CARSLEAQGVCTEAFF.